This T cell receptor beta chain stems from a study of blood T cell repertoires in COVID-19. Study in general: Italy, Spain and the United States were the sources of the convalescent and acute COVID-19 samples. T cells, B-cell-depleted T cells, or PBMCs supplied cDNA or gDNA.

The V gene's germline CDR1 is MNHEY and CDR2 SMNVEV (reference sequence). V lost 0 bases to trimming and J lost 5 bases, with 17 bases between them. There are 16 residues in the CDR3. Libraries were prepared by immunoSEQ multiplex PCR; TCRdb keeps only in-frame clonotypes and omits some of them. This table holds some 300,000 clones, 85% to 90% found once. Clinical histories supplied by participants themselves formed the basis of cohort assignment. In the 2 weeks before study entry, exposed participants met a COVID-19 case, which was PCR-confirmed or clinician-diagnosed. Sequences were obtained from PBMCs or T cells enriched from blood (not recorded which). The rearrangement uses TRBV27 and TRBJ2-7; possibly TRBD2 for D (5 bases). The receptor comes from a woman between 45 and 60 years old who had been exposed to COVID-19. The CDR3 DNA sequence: TGTGCCAGCAGTTTATCGGCCTACACTAGTATCCACGAGCAGTACTTC. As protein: CASSLSAYTSIHEQYF.